A selection of T cell receptor beta chains follows, all from one sample in a study of Ad26.COV2.S vaccination and SARS-CoV-2 variants. TCRdb's table, derived via immunoSEQ multiplex PCR, lists solely in-frame clones and lacks some. Of approximately 480,000 clones in the sample, around 85% are singletons; the top ten hold roughly 13%. The source material was peripheral blood, sampled in a trial of Ad26.COV2.S vaccine versus placebo. The source of these receptors is a person between 18 and 65 years old who received the Ad26.COV2.S COVID-19 vaccine or a placebo. The conserved cysteine and the conserved F or W are not part of the CDR3 here.

V gene	J gene	CDR3 protein
TRBV28	TRBJ2-1	ASSLELAGVNEQF
TRBV19	TRBJ1-1	ASRQPGGTEAF
TRBV7-2	TRBJ2-1	ASRDWGGSHNEQF
TRBV19	TRBJ1-4	ASSIPGTPLELF
TRBV28	TRBJ2-2	ASSPNTGELF
TRBV5-6	TRBJ2-1	ASSFALAGGL
TRBV6-5	TRBJ2-5	ASTDPAAETQY
TRBV15	TRBJ1-1	ATSREQFRNTEAF
TRBV15	TRBJ2-1	ATSREFTGVHNEQF
TRBV6-1	TRBJ1-4	ASSERAGINEKLF
TRBV6-2/TRBV6-3	TRBJ2-7	ASSKIAGAVREQY
TRBV28	TRBJ2-3	ASTLGGIGTDTQY